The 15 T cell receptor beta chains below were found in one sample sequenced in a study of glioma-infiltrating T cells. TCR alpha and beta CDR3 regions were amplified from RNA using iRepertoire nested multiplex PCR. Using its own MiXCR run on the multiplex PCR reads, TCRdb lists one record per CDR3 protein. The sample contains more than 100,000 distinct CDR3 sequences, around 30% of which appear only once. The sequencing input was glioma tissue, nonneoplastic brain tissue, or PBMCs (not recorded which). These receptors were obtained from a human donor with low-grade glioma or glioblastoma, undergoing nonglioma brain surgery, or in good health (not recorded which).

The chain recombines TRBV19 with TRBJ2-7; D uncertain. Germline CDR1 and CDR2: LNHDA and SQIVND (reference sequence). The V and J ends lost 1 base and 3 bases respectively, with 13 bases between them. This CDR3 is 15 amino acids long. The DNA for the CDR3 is TGTGCCAGTAGTATAGCGAGCAGGCCGAGCTACGAGCAGTACTTC. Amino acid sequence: CASSIASRPSYEQYF.

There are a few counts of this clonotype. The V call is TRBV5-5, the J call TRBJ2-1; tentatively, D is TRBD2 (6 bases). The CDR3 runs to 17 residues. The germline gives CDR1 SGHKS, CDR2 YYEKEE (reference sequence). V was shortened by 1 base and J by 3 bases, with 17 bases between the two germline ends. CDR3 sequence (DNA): TGTGCCAGCAGCTTGTACGGTATTTTTAGCGGCTACAATGAGCAGTTCTTC. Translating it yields CASSLYGIFSGYNEQFF. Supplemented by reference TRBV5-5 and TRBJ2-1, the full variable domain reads DAGVTQSPTHLIKTRGQQVTLRCSPISGHKSVSWYQQVLGQGPQFIFQYYEKEERGRGNFPDRFSARQFPNYSSELNVNALLLGDSALYLCASSLYGIFSGYNEQFFGPGTRLTVL.

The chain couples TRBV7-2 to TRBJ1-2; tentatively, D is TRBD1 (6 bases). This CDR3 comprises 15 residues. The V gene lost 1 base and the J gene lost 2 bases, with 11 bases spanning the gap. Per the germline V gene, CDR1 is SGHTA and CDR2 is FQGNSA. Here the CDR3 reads CASSLGYRDNYGYTF. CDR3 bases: TGTGCCAGCAGCTTAGGGTACAGGGACAACTATGGCTACACCTTC.

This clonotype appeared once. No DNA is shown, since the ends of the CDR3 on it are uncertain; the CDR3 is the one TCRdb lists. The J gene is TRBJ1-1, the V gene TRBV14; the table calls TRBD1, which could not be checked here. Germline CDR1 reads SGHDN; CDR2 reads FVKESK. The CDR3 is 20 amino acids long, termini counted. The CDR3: CASSLYICSALTGAGTEAFF.

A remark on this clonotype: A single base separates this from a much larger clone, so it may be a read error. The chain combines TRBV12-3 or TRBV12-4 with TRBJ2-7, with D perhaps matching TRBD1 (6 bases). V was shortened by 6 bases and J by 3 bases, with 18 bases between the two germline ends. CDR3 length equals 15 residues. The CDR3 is CASSSAGTLIYEQYF. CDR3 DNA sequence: TGTGCCAGCAGCTCAGCCGGGACACTAATCTACGAGCAGTACTTC.

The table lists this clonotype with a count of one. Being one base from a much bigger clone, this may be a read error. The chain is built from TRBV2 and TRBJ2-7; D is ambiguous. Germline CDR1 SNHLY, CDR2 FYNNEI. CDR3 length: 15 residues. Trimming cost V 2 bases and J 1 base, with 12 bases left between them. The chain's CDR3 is CASSEIRFRSYEQYF. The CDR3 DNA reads TGTGCCAGCAGTGAAATCAGATTTAGATCCTACGAGCAGTACTTC.

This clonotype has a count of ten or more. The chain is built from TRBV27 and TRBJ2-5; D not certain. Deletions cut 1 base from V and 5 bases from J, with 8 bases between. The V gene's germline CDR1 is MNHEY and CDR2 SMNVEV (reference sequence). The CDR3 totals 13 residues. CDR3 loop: CASSLWVRETQYF. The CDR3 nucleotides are TGTGCCAGCAGTTTATGGGTGCGGGAGACCCAGTACTTC.

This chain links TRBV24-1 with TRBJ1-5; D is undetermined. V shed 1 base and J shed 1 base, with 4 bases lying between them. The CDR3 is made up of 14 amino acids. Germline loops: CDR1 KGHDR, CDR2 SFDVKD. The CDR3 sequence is CATSDFSSNQPQHF. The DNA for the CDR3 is TGTGCCACCAGTGATTTCAGCAGCAATCAGCCCCAGCATTTT.

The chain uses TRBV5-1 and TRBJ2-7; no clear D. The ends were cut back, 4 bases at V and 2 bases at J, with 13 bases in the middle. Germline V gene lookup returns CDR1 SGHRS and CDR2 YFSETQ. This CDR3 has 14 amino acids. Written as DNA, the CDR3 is TGCGCCAGCAGCCCCTCCCCCAACGCCTACGAGCAGTACTTC. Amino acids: CASSPSPNAYEQYF.

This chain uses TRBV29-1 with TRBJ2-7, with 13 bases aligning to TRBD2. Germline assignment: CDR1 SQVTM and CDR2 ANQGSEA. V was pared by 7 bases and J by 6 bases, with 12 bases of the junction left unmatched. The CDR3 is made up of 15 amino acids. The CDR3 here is CSAIRLAGGGAEQYF. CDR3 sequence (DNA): TGCAGCGCTATAAGACTAGCGGGGGGAGGTGCCGAGCAGTACTTC.

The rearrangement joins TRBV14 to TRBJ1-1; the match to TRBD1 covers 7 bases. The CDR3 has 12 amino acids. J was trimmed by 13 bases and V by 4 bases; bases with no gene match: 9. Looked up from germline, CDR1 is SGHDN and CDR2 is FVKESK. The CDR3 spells CASSPGTVDDFF. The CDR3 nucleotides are TGTGCCAGCAGCCCCGGGACAGTAGACGATTTCTTT.

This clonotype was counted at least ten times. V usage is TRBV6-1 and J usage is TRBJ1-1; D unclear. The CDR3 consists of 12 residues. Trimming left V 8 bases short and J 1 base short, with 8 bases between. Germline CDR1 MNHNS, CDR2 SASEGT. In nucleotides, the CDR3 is TGTGCCAGCGGACGGGGGAACACTGAAGCTTTCTTT. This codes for CASGRGNTEAFF.

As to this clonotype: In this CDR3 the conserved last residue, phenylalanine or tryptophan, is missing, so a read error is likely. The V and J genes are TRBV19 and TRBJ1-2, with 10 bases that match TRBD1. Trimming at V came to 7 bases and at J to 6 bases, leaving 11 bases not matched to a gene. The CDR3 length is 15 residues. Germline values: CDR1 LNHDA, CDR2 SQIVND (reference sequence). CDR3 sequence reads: CASTPTGTGVNGYTL. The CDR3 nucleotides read TGTGCCAGTACCCCGACCGGGACAGGGGTAAATGGCTACACCCTC.

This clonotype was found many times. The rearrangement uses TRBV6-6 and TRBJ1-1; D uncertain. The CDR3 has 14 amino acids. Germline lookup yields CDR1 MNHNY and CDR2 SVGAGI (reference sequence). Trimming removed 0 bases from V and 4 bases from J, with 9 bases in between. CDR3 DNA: TGTGCCAGCAGTTACTCGGGTGCCCGCACTGAAGCTTTCTTT. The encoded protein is CASSYSGARTEAFF.

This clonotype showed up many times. In nucleotides, the CDR3 is TGCAGCGTACCGGGACAGGGATACGAGCAGTACTTC. This sequence encodes CSVPGQGYEQYF. This chain joins TRBV20-1 and TRBJ2-7; 9 nucleotides line up with TRBD1. The CDR3 runs to 12 residues. Germline CDR1 reads DFQATT; CDR2 reads SNEGSKA (reference sequence).